This T cell receptor beta chain was sequenced during a study of blood T cell repertoires in COVID-19. The overall study: Acute and convalescent COVID-19 specimens originated in the United States, Italy and Spain. T cells, B-cell-depleted T cells, or PBMCs supplied cDNA or gDNA.

This CDR3 spans 13 amino acids. Trimming left V 5 bases short and J 8 bases short, with 15 bases between. Germline-derived CDR1 and CDR2 are MNHEY and SVGAGI. Original methodology: Amplifying reference gene primers gave estimates of nucleated cell counts. Using immunoSEQ multiplex PCR, the repertoire was profiled, and TCRdb retains in-frame clones only, with some absent. V and J calls and clone size are copied from that table; D and trimming were computed from the DNA. The table records 220,000 or so clones, around 86% of them present only once. Sequencing was done on a sample of peripheral blood. The sequence derives from a woman aged 50 to 60 with COVID-19, enrolled during active disease. This chain links TRBV6-5 with TRBJ1-1; D is uncertain. CDR3 region: CASSRQGDLEAFF. The CDR3 DNA reads as TGTGCCAGCAGTCGCCAAGGAGATCTCGAAGCTTTCTTT.